This TCR beta chain was captured in a study of shared clonotypes between healthy human individuals. As for the study in general: CD4 naive and memory got three plates each, CD8 naive two, CD8 memory one. Study-wide results and caveats: Large depth notwithstanding, sorted-subset sequencing proved incomplete by rarefaction. With few donors, the genetic and exposure-history diversity represented was limited.

As concerns this clone: The antigen is not known.

Losses at the gene ends were 3 bases for V and 1 base for J; bases not matched to a gene: 9. There are 18 residues in the CDR3. Germline values: CDR1 LNHDA, CDR2 SQIVND (reference sequence). Cells designated naive CD8 were CD45RO-negative and were positively selected for CCR7, with terminally differentiated effector memory CD45RA+ cells excluded. Genomic DNA of every subset was divided equally among multiple immunoSEQ plates. Sequencing used immunoSEQ multiplex PCR; TCRdb keeps in-frame clones, though not all of them. The table has hundreds of thousands of clones, approximately 95% seen once. This receptor was taken from a woman under 40 in good health. Sequencing was done on a sample of naive CD8+ T cells sorted from blood. The chain recombines TRBV19 with TRBJ2-5; 12 nucleotides align to TRBD1. DNA for the CDR3: TGTGCCAGTAGTATGGGGACAGGGGGCCCCAGATCCCAAGAGACCCAGTACTTC. The encoded protein is CASSMGTGGPRSQETQYF.